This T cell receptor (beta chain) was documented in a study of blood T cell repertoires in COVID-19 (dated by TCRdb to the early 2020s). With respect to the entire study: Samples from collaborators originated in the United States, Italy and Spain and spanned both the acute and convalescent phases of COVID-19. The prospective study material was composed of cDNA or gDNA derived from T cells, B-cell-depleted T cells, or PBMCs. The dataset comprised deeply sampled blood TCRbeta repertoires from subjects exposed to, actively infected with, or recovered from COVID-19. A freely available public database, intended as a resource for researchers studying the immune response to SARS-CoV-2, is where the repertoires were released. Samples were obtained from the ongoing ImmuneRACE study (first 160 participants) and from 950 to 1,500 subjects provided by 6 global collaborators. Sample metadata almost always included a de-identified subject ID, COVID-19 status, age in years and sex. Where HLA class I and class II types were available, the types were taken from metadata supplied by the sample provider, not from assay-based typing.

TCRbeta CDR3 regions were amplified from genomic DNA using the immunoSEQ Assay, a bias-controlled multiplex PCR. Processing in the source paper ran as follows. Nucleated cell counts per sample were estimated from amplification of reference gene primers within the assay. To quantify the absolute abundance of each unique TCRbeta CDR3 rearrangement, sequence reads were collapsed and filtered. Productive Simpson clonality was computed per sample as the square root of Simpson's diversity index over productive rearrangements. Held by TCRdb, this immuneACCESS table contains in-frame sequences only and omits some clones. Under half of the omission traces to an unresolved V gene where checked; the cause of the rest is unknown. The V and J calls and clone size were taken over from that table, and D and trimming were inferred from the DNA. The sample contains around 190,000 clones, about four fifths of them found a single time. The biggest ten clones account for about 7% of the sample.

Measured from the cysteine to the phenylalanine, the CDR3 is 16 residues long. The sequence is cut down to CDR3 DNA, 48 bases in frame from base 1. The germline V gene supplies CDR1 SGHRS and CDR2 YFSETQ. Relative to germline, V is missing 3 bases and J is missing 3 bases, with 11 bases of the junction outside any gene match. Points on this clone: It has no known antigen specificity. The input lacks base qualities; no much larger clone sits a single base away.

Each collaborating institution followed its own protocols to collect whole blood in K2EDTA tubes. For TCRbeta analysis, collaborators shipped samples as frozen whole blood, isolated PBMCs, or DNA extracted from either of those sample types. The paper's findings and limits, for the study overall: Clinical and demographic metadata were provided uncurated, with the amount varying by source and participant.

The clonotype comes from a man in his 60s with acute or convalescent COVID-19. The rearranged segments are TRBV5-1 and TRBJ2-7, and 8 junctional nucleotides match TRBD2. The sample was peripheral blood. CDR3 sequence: CASSSFPAGEFYEQYF. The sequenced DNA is TGCGCCAGCAGCTCGTTTCCAGCGGGGGAGTTCTACGAGCAGTACTTC.